This T cell receptor beta chain was documented in a study of tumor T cells in aggressive B-cell lymphoma. Germline V CDR1 and CDR2: GTSNPN, SVGIG (reference sequence). This CDR3 comprises 14 residues. Trimming took 0 bases from V and 4 from J, leaving 13 bases between them. This clone turned up a few times. Profiling relied on immunoSEQ multiplex PCR, and the TCRdb table lists in-frame clones only, not all of them. The data contain 10,000 or so clones, around 84% of them singletons. This clonotype was sampled from an adult with diffuse large B cell lymphoma. The sequenced sample was tumor tissue. The rearrangement links TRBV30 to TRBJ2-7; TRBD1 is a possible D gene (6 bases). The CDR3 here is CAWSVGGQLYEQYF. CDR3 bases: TGTGCCTGGAGTGTGGGCGGACAGTTGTACGAGCAGTACTTC.